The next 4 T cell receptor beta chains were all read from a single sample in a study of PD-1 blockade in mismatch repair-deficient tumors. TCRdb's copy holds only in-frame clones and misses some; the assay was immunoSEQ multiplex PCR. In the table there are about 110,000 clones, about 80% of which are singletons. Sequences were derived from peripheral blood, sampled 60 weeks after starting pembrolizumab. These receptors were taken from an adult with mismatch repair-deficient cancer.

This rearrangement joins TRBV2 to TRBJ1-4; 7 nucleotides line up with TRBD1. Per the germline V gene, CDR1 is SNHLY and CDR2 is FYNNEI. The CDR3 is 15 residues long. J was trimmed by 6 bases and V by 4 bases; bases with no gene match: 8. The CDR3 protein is CASSGRQGRHEKLFF. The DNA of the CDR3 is TGTGCCAGCAGTGGTAGACAGGGTCGTCATGAAAAACTGTTTTTT.

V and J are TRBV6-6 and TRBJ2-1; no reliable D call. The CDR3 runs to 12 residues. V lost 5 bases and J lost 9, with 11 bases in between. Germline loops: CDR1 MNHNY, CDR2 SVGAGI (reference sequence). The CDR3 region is CASSPDIGEQFF. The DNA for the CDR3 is TGTGCCAGCAGTCCCGACATCGGTGAGCAGTTCTTC.

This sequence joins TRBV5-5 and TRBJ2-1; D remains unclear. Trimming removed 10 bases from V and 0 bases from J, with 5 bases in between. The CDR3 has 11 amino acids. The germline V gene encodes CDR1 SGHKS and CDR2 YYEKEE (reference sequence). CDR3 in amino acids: CASSSYNEQFF. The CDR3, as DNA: TGTGCCTCGAGCTCCTACAATGAGCAGTTCTTC.

The CDR3 DNA reads TGTGCCAGCAGCCCCGGGACTTTTACAGGGGAGCTGTTTTTT. Its protein product is CASSPGTFTGELFF. The chain recombines TRBV11-2 with TRBJ2-2; tentative D call: TRBD2 (6 bases). CDR3 length: 14 residues. Trimming pared 5 bases from V and 8 bases from J, leaving 15 bases between. CDR1 is SGHAT and CDR2 is FQNNGV in the germline V gene.